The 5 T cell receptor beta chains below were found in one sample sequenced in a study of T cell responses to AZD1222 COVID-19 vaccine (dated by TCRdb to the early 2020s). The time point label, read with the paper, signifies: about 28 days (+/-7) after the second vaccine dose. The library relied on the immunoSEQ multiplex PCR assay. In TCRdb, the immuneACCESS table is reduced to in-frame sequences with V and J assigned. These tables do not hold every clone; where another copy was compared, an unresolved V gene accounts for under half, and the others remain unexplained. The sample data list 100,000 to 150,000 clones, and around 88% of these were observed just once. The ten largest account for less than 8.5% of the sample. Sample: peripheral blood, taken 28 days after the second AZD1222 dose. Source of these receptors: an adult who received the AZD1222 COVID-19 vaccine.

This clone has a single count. The CDR3 nucleotides are TGTGCCAGCAGTAATCTAGGTTCCTACGAGCAGTACTTC. Its protein product is CASSNLGSYEQYF. The rearrangement uses TRBV27 and TRBJ2-7, with D uncertain. Trimming stripped 5 bases from V and 1 base from J, with 9 bases between. The CDR3 length is 13 residues. Germline V gene sequence: CDR1 MNHEY, CDR2 SMNVEV (reference sequence).

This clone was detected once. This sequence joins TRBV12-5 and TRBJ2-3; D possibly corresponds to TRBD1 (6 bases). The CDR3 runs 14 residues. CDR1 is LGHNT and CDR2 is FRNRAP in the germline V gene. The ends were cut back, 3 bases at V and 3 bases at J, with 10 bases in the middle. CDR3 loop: CASGFGRGTDTQYF. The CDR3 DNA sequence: TGTGCTAGTGGTTTTGGCAGGGGTACAGATACGCAGTATTTT.

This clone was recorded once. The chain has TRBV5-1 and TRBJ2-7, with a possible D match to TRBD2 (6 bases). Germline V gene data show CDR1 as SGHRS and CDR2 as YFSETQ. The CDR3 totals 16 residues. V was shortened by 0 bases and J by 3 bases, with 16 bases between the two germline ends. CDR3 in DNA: TGCGCCAGCAGCTTGGCCCGTTGGACGGGGGACTACGAGCAGTACTTC. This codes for CASSLARWTGDYEQYF. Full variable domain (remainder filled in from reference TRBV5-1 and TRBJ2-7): KAGVTQTPRYLIKTRGQQVTLSCSPISGHRSVSWYQQTPGQGLQFLFEYFSETQRNKGNFPGRFSGRQFSNSRSEMNVSTLELGDSALYLCASSLARWTGDYEQYFGPGTRLTVT.

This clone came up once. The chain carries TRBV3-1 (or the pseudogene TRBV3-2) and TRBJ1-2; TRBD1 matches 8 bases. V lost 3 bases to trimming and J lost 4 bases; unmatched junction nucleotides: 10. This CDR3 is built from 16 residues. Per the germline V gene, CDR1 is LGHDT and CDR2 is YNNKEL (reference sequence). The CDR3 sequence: CASSQNLQGVGYGYTF. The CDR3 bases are TGTGCCAGCAGCCAGAACTTACAGGGGGTCGGCTATGGCTACACCTTC.

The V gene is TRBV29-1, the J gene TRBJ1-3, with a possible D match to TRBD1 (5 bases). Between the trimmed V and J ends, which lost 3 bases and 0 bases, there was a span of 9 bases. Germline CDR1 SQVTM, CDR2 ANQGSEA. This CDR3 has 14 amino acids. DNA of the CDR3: TGCAGCGTTGATGACAGAAGCTCTGGAAACACCATATATTTT. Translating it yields CSVDDRSSGNTIYF.